A selection of T cell receptor beta chains follows, all from one sample in a study of early T cells in non-severe SARS-CoV-2 infection. Via MiXCR, TCRdb re-called the 5' RACE reads, giving one row per CDR3 protein. The data hold approximately 48,000 distinct CDR3 sequences, with about a tenth observed a single time. The sequencing sample was made of whole blood. These receptors were taken from an adult who was a healthcare worker with PCR-confirmed SARS-CoV-2 infection or an uninfected control (not recorded which). The CDR3 runs from the conserved cysteine through the conserved F or W. A D gene is named only where the DNA matches it firmly. Clone size is shown for a subset of rows, as once, few, many or a class of expanded clone.

>TRBV19|TRBJ2-1|TRBD2|13|-
CASSTDAGGEQFF
TGTGCCAGTAGTACCGACGCGGGAGGGGAGCAGTTCTTC
>TRBV7-2|TRBJ1-4|TRBD1|15|few
CASSETGASGSKLFF
TGTGCCAGCAGCGAGACAGGGGCCTCTGGGTCGAAACTGTTTTTT
>TRBV4-1|TRBJ2-3|TRBD2|16|few
CASSQGLAGGRDTQYF
TGCGCCAGCAGCCAAGGACTAGCGGGAGGTCGGGATACGCAGTATTTT
>TRBV24-1|TRBJ2-1|-|13|-
CATSVSVDNEQFF
TGTGCCACCAGTGTCTCAGTGGACAATGAGCAGTTCTTC
>TRBV20-1|TRBJ1-4|-|13|-
CSARTDHNEKLFF
TGCAGTGCGCGGACGGATCATAATGAAAAACTGTTTTTT
>TRBV18|TRBJ2-5|-|15|many
CASSPPGQPQETQYF
TGTGCCAGCTCACCACCTGGACAGCCCCAAGAGACCCAGTACTTC
>TRBV7-7|TRBJ2-1|-|15|few
CASSLVGGPQNEQFF
TGTGCTAGCAGCTTAGTCGGGGGGCCGCAGAATGAGCAGTTCTTC
>TRBV5-1|TRBJ1-2|-|16|-
CASSSDASGTGYGYTF
TGCGCCAGCAGCTCGGACGCCTCCGGGACGGGATATGGCTACACCTTC
>TRBV28|TRBJ1-6|-|15|many
CASSPEDTVNSPLHF
TGTGCCAGCAGCCCCGAGGACACAGTTAATTCACCCCTCCACTTT
>TRBV7-8|TRBJ2-5|-|14|few
CASSLFSRQETQYF
TGTGCCAGCAGCTTATTTTCCAGGCAAGAGACCCAGTACTTC
>TRBV27|TRBJ2-1|-|14|few
CASSLVGEYNEQFF
TGTGCCAGCAGTTTGGTTGGGGAATACAATGAGCAGTTCTTC
>TRBV29-1|TRBJ2-5|-|12|medium-sized
CSVARSMETQYF
TGCAGCGTTGCGCGATCGATGGAGACCCAGTACTTC
>TRBV29-1|TRBJ2-7|-|11|-
CSVRDSYEQYF
TGCAGCGTCCGGGACTCCTACGAGCAGTACTTC
>TRBV29-1|TRBJ2-1|-|13|many
CSVEVGVGYEQFF
TGCAGCGTTGAAGTGGGAGTAGGGTATGAGCAGTTCTTC
>TRBV20-1|TRBJ2-1|TRBD1|14|many
CSAQTGGDDNEQFF
TGCAGTGCTCAGACAGGGGGTGACGACAATGAGCAGTTCTTC
>TRBV7-8|TRBJ2-3|-|13|many
CASSFQPLDTQYF
TGTGCCAGCAGCTTCCAACCGTTAGATACGCAGTATTTT
>TRBV5-4|TRBJ1-2|-|14|-
CASSPRTAPYGYTF
TGTGCCAGCAGCCCACGGACAGCCCCATATGGCTACACCTTC
>TRBV7-9|TRBJ2-1|TRBD2|17|many
CASSLVGGIGSYNEQFF
TGTGCCAGCAGCTTAGTCGGGGGGATCGGCTCCTACAATGAGCAGTTCTTC
>TRBV6-2/TRBV6-3|TRBJ2-7|-|17|many
CASSYSLKKTETYEQYF
TGTGCCAGCAGTTACTCGTTAAAGAAGACAGAAACCTACGAGCAGTACTTC
>TRBV6-1|TRBJ2-3|TRBD2|14|-
CASAVAGVPDTQYF
TGTGCCAGCGCGGTAGCGGGAGTACCAGATACGCAGTATTTT
>TRBV27|TRBJ2-7|-|13|few
CASSSLSAYEQYF
TGTGCCAGCAGTTCCTTATCGGCCTACGAGCAGTACTTC
>TRBV28|TRBJ1-1|-|15|few
CASSPTPRGTTEAFF
TGTGCCAGCAGTCCTACCCCTCGGGGGACCACTGAAGCTTTCTTT
>TRBV2|TRBJ1-3|-|14|few
CASSVGTYGNTIYF
TGTGCCAGCAGTGTGGGGACGTATGGAAACACCATATATTTT
>TRBV29-1|TRBJ2-1|-|13|-
CSVPNPTYNEQFF
TGCAGCGTACCAAACCCTACCTACAATGAGCAGTTCTTC
>TRBV7-8|TRBJ2-3|-|15|-
CASSRSGGSTDTQYF
TGTGCCAGCAGCCGCAGCGGCGGGAGCACAGATACGCAGTATTTT
>TRBV4-3|TRBJ2-1|TRBD2|16|many
CASSPGTSGSYNEQFF
TGCGCCAGCAGCCCTGGGACTAGCGGGTCGTACAATGAGCAGTTCTTC
>TRBV7-2|TRBJ2-3|-|14|many
CASSLVGDTDTQYF
TGTGCCAGCAGCTTAGTGGGGGACACAGATACGCAGTATTTT
>TRBV20-1|TRBJ2-1|TRBD2|16|many
CSASLLAGGSYNEQFF
TGCAGTGCTAGCCTGCTAGCGGGAGGCTCCTACAATGAGCAGTTCTTC
>TRBV3-1|TRBJ1-2|-|15|many
CASSHRGTANYGYTF
TGTGCCAGCAGCCACCGGGGGACGGCGAACTATGGCTACACCTTC
>TRBV6-2/TRBV6-3|TRBJ2-1|TRBD2|15|-
CASSWGLAASNEQFF
TGTGCCAGCAGTTGGGGACTAGCGGCTAGCAATGAGCAGTTCTTC
>TRBV12-3/TRBV12-4|TRBJ2-3|-|14|few
CASSSVLHPDTQYF
TGTGCCAGCAGCTCGGTACTTCATCCAGATACGCAGTATTTT
>TRBV6-5|TRBJ2-5|TRBD1|14|many
CASSSTGTAETQYF
TGTGCCAGCAGTTCAACCGGGACAGCAGAGACCCAGTACTTC
>TRBV2|TRBJ2-4|-|16|-
CASSASLGVGKNIQYF
TGTGCCAGCAGTGCTTCCTTGGGGGTCGGCAAAAACATTCAGTACTTC
>TRBV7-9|TRBJ2-5|TRBD1|17|many
CASSSWTGALYQETQYF
TGTGCCAGCAGCTCCTGGACAGGAGCCCTGTACCAAGAGACCCAGTACTTC
>TRBV21-1|TRBJ2-5|-|16|many
CASSKSAATLQETQYF
TGTGCCAGCAGCAAATCTGCCGCAACATTACAAGAGACCCAGTACTTC
>TRBV29-1|TRBJ2-7|TRBD1|13|-
CSVGQGAAYEQYF
TGCAGCGTTGGACAGGGGGCCGCCTACGAGCAGTACTTC
>TRBV19|TRBJ2-5|TRBD1|15|few
CASSMGQGVQETQYF
TGTGCCAGTAGTATGGGACAGGGGGTCCAAGAGACCCAGTACTTC
>TRBV29-1|TRBJ1-1|TRBD1|13|few
CSGKQGAPAEAFF
TGCAGCGGGAAACAGGGGGCGCCCGCTGAAGCTTTCTTT
>TRBV7-9|TRBJ2-7|-|18|-
CASSPLASASGRPYEQYF
TGTGCCAGCAGCCCCCTAGCCAGCGCCTCGGGGCGCCCCTACGAGCAGTACTTC
>TRBV28|TRBJ2-7|TRBD2|15|many
CASRGGTSGIYEQYF
TGTGCCAGCAGGGGGGGGACTAGTGGTATTTACGAGCAGTACTTC
>TRBV29-1|TRBJ2-2|-|14|-
CSVELGAGTGELFF
TGCAGCGTTGAATTGGGGGCTGGCACCGGGGAGCTGTTTTTT
>TRBV7-2|TRBJ1-1|-|13|few
CASSKVPNTEAFF
TGTGCCAGCAGCAAGGTGCCGAACACTGAAGCTTTCTTT
>TRBV28|TRBJ2-4|-|18|many
CASSAASARSLAKNIQYF
TGTGCCAGCAGCGCCGCTAGCGCGAGAAGCCTAGCCAAAAACATTCAGTACTTC
>TRBV5-1|TRBJ1-2|-|12|many
CASSFQGDGYTF
TGCGCCAGCAGCTTTCAGGGCGATGGCTACACCTTC
>TRBV24-1|TRBJ1-5|-|14|-
CATAQTGSNQPQHF
TGTGCCACCGCACAAACAGGGAGCAATCAGCCCCAGCATTTT
>TRBV12-3/TRBV12-4|TRBJ2-3|-|16|few
CASSFGPPRGMDTQYF
TGTGCCAGCAGTTTTGGTCCCCCCCGTGGTATGGATACGCAGTATTTT
>TRBV6-5|TRBJ2-1|-|15|many
CATRRAGPRVNEQFF
TGTGCCACCCGTCGGGCGGGACCCCGCGTCAATGAGCAGTTCTTC
>TRBV29-1|TRBJ1-1|TRBD1|14|many
CSVAADRGNTEAFF
TGCAGCGTTGCCGCGGACAGGGGGAACACTGAAGCTTTCTTT
>TRBV7-2|TRBJ2-1|-|18|many
CASSLVPRAGHNGNEQFF
TGTGCCAGCAGCTTAGTACCGCGGGCAGGGCATAACGGCAATGAGCAGTTCTTC
>TRBV29-1|TRBJ2-7|-|12|few
CSVRPTPYEQYF
TGCAGCGTGCGCCCGACCCCCTACGAGCAGTACTTC
>TRBV7-2|TRBJ1-1|-|14|few
CASSLAARDTEAFF
TGTGCCAGCAGCTTGGCGGCCAGGGACACTGAAGCTTTCTTT
>TRBV11-2|TRBJ2-1|-|14|few
CASSPGTANNEQFF
TGTGCCAGCAGCCCGGGGACCGCAAACAATGAGCAGTTCTTC
>TRBV2|TRBJ2-7|-|13|-
CASSREGHYEQYF
TGTGCCAGCTCTCGGGAAGGGCACTACGAGCAGTACTTC
>TRBV29-1|TRBJ2-1|TRBD2|16|many
CSAPRLAGGRGNEQFF
TGCAGCGCCCCCCGGCTAGCGGGAGGCCGGGGGAATGAGCAGTTCTTC
>TRBV21-1|TRBJ2-7|-|15|-
CASSKAATGAYEQYF
TGTGCCAGCAGCAAAGCCGCGACAGGGGCCTACGAGCAGTACTTC
>TRBV18|TRBJ2-6|-|19|many
CASSQALRTGNSGANVLTF
TGTGCCAGCTCACAAGCCTTAAGGACGGGGAACTCTGGGGCCAACGTCCTGACTTTC
>TRBV5-6|TRBJ2-3|-|13|many
CASSLASSDTQYF
TGTGCCAGCAGCTTGGCCTCTTCAGATACGCAGTATTTT